Below are 17 T cell receptor beta chains sequenced from a single sample in a study of blood T cell repertoires in COVID-19. Sequencing was performed with immunoSEQ multiplex PCR; in TCRdb, only in-frame clones are kept and a portion is missing. The table includes about 480,000 clones, roughly 91% detected once. The sequenced material came from peripheral blood. Receptors were obtained from a woman aged 50 to 60 with COVID-19, enrolled during active disease.

The chain recombines TRBV11-2 with TRBJ2-3; 8 bases agree with TRBD1. Germline V lookup: CDR1 SGHAT, CDR2 FQNNGV. Unmatched junction bases numbered 7, after V lost 5 bases and J lost 3 bases. The CDR3 runs 15 residues. The CDR3 reads CASSLDRGLTDTQYF. CDR3 bases: TGTGCCAGCAGCCTCGACAGGGGACTTACAGATACGCAGTATTTT.

The V and J genes are TRBV7-2 and TRBJ2-3, with 8 bases that match TRBD2. The CDR3 has 14 residues. From germline, CDR1 is SGHTA and CDR2 FQGNSA. V was clipped by 4 bases and J by 4 bases; unmatched bases: 4. The CDR3 region has the DNA TGTGCCAGCAGCTATGGAGCGGGGGCAGATACGCAGTATTTT. Its protein is CASSYGAGADTQYF.

The rearrangement uses TRBV10-3 and TRBJ2-3; D is possibly TRBD2 (6 bases). The germline gives CDR1 ENHRY, CDR2 SYGVKD. Trimming removed 10 bases at V and 3 bases at J, with 17 bases between. The CDR3 is made up of 14 amino acids. CDR3 sequence (DNA): TGTGCCACTCAAATTGGCGGGACTACAGATACGCAGTATTTT. This sequence encodes CATQIGGTTDTQYF.

This chain connects TRBV5-1 to TRBJ1-3; TRBD1 agrees at 9 bases. Germline lookup yields CDR1 SGHRS and CDR2 YFSETQ. J gave up 7 bases and V 4 bases, and 6 bases lay outside the gene matches. This CDR3 contains 14 residues. The DNA of the CDR3 is TGCGCCAGCAGCGAGGGACAGGGCGGGAACACCATATATTTT. This translates into CASSEGQGGNTIYF.

The chain links TRBV28 to TRBJ1-1; D gene unclear. Germline lookup yields CDR1 MDHEN and CDR2 SYDVKM. V lost 2 bases and J 6 bases, leaving 10 bases between the germline ends. The CDR3 is made up of 13 amino acids. The DNA of the CDR3 is TGTGCCAGCAGTTTAGGCCGATCTCCTGAAGCTTTCTTT. The encoded protein is CASSLGRSPEAFF.

V and J are TRBV24-1 and TRBJ2-1, with 12 positions matching TRBD2. The J segment lost 4 bases and the V segment lost 4 bases, leaving 4 bases of the junction unmatched. The germline V gene has CDR1 KGHDR and CDR2 SFDVKD. The CDR3 is 16 residues long. The CDR3 DNA sequence: TGTGCCACCAGTGACGCCGGACTAGCGGGGTACAATGAGCAGTTCTTC. Protein: CATSDAGLAGYNEQFF.

The CDR3 region is CALRTQGDTEAFF. CDR3 coding DNA: TGTGCCCTAAGAACCCAGGGGGACACTGAAGCTTTCTTT. The rearrangement joins TRBV6-6 to TRBJ1-1; 7 nucleotides agree with TRBD1. The CDR3 totals 13 residues. Germline V CDR1 and CDR2: MNHNY, SVGAGI (reference sequence). J gave up 3 bases and V 11 bases, and 9 bases lay outside the gene matches.

The chain is built from TRBV25-1 and TRBJ2-2; D might be TRBD1 (5 bases). The V end was cut by 6 bases, the J end by 1 base, with 9 bases between. The CDR3 extends over 14 amino acids. Germline values: CDR1 MGHDK, CDR2 SYGVNS. CDR3 residues: CASSPRGNTGELFF. The CDR3 nucleotides read TGTGCCAGCAGCCCTAGGGGGAACACCGGGGAGCTGTTTTTT.

The V and J genes are TRBV27 and TRBJ1-6; TRBD1 aligns across 9 bases. Germline V CDR1 and CDR2: MNHEY, SMNVEV (reference sequence). The CDR3 sequence is 15 residues long. J was trimmed by 5 bases and V by 6 bases; bases with no gene match: 5. The CDR3 spells CASRGRDRDNSPLHF. The CDR3 DNA sequence: TGTGCCAGCAGGGGACGGGACAGGGATAATTCACCCCTCCACTTT.

CDR3 in DNA: TGTGCCATCAGTCAGGACACTGAAGCTTTCTTT. This codes for CAISQDTEAFF. The chain recombines TRBV10-3 with TRBJ1-1; D gene uncertain. V was trimmed by 5 bases and J by 3 bases, leaving 4 bases between them. Germline CDR1 is ENHRY and CDR2 is SYGVKD. The length of the CDR3 is 11 residues.

This chain links TRBV2 with TRBJ2-5; TRBD1 might be the D (5 bases). The CDR3 contains 11 residues. Trimming took off 10 bases at V and 4 bases at J, with 10 bases between the two ends. Germline loops: CDR1 SNHLY, CDR2 FYNNEI. The CDR3 protein is CATQGLETQYF. CDR3 bases: TGTGCCACCCAGGGATTAGAGACCCAGTACTTC. The full variable domain, in which reference TRBV2 and TRBJ2-5 provide the parts outside the CDR3, is EPEVTQTPSHQVTQMGQEVILRCVPISNHLYFYWYRQILGQKVEFLVSFYNNEISEKSEIFDDQFSVERPDGSNFTLKIRSTKLEDSAMYFCATQGLETQYFGPGTRLLVL.

The rearrangement uses TRBV9 and TRBJ2-5; 11 nucleotides line up with TRBD2. The junction had 5 bases not matched to a gene; V was cut back by 3 bases and J by 4 bases. This CDR3 region has 15 residues. Germline values: CDR1 SGDLS, CDR2 YYNGEE. CDR3 amino acids: CASSGGTSGLETQYF. CDR3 nucleotide sequence: TGTGCCAGCAGCGGAGGGACTAGCGGACTAGAGACCCAGTACTTC.

CDR3 amino acids: CASGTGRGYTF. Here the CDR3 DNA reads TGTGCCAGCGGGACAGGGAGAGGCTACACCTTC. The chain is built from TRBV2 and TRBJ1-2; TRBD1 agrees at 9 bases. V trimming: 8 bases; J trimming: 8 bases; junction bases outside the gene matches: 3. This CDR3 has 11 residues. CDR1 SNHLY and CDR2 FYNNEI come from the germline V gene. Full variable domain (remainder filled in from reference TRBV2 and TRBJ1-2): EPEVTQTPSHQVTQMGQEVILRCVPISNHLYFYWYRQILGQKVEFLVSFYNNEISEKSEIFDDQFSVERPDGSNFTLKIRSTKLEDSAMYFCASGTGRGYTFGSGTRLTVV.

The chain has TRBV6-5 and TRBJ1-2; TRBD1 agrees at 9 bases. Unmatched junction bases numbered 4, after V lost 6 bases and J lost 5 bases. The CDR3 length is 13 residues. Germline V gene lookup returns CDR1 MNHEY and CDR2 SVGAGI. The CDR3, as DNA: TGTGCCAGCAGGGACAGGGGCGCTTATGGCTACACCTTC. Protein sequence: CASRDRGAYGYTF.

J is TRBJ2-3 and V is TRBV2; the match to TRBD2 covers 8 bases. Germline loops: CDR1 SNHLY, CDR2 FYNNEI. This CDR3 contains 15 residues. V lost 9 bases to trimming and J lost 2 bases; unmatched junction nucleotides: 10. The CDR3 region has the DNA TGTGCCAGTCACCCAGCGGGGGTTAACACAGATACGCAGTATTTT. Protein: CASHPAGVNTDTQYF.

The chain employs TRBV29-1 and TRBJ1-2; maybe TRBD1 (6 bases). CDR1 is SQVTM, CDR2 ANQGSEA, per germline. The CDR3 extends over 13 amino acids. V was clipped by 7 bases and J by 8 bases, with 20 bases between them. CDR3 sequence: CSAPLVGGQGYTF. For the CDR3, the DNA is TGCAGCGCCCCCTTGGTGGGGGGGCAAGGCTACACCTTC.

The chain uses TRBV5-4 and TRBJ2-7, with TRBD1 matching 9 bases. Germline CDR1 SGHNT, CDR2 YYREEE (reference sequence). The junction had 7 bases not matched to a gene; V was cut back by 3 bases and J by 3 bases. The CDR3 runs 15 residues. The CDR3 DNA follows: TGTGCCAGCAGCTCGCCGGGACAGGGAGTCTACGAGCAGTACTTC. Protein sequence: CASSSPGQGVYEQYF.